This T cell receptor (beta chain) was identified during a study of blood T cell repertoires in COVID-19. About the research overall: Both acute and convalescent COVID-19 samples were obtained from the United States, Italy and Spain.

Either two negative PCRs, clearance, or symptom resolution qualified Cohort 3 donors as recovered. Produced via immunoSEQ multiplex PCR; TCRdb's table is partial and in-frame only. The data contain about 310,000 clones, 87% of them seen just once; the ten biggest clones take up approximately 9%. Trimming cost V 5 bases and J 3 bases, with 16 bases left between them. The CDR3 covers 15 residues. CDR1 is LGHDT and CDR2 is YNNKEL in the germline V gene (reference sequence). The chain uses TRBV3-1 (or the pseudogene TRBV3-2) and TRBJ1-2; maybe TRBD1 (6 bases). The sequenced sample was PBMCs or T cells enriched from blood (not recorded which). The TCR originated in a woman aged 18 to 35 who had recovered from COVID-19. This chain's CDR3 is CASSKRGGWHYGYTF. CDR3 in DNA: TGTGCCAGCAGCAAAAGGGGGGGATGGCACTATGGCTACACCTTC.